A selection of T cell receptor beta chains follows, all from one sample in a study of PD-L1 blockade in urothelial cancer. The assay was immunoSEQ multiplex PCR, and TCRdb's table has in-frame clones only and misses some. There are tens of thousands of clones in the sample; roughly 85% occur only once, and approximately 7.6% lies in the top ten. The sample in question was PBMCs, obtained around atezolizumab (anti-PD-L1) treatment. Receptors originate from a man aged 55 to 70 with urothelial cancer. CDR3s include the opening cysteine and the closing phenylalanine or tryptophan. Each record gives: V gene, J gene, D gene, CDR3 protein. D genes are given only for firm matches.

V: TRBV7-6; J: TRBJ1-3; D: TRBD1; CDR3: CASSLGSPTGEANTIYF
V: TRBV11-2; J: TRBJ1-5; D: .; CDR3: CASSLASNQPQHF
V: TRBV18; J: TRBJ1-3; D: TRBD1; CDR3: CASSPDRDFTGNTIYF
V: TRBV7-3; J: TRBJ2-3; D: .; CDR3: CASSLTRTSTDTQYF
V: TRBV11-2; J: TRBJ2-7; D: .; CDR3: CASSLPLAPVTYEQYF
V: TRBV5-1; J: TRBJ1-1; D: .; CDR3: CASSLAGGTGTEAFF
V: TRBV19; J: TRBJ2-5; D: TRBD1; CDR3: CASRETGGGETQYF
V: TRBV11-3; J: TRBJ1-4; D: .; CDR3: CASSPPGLEKLFF
V: TRBV9; J: TRBJ2-3; D: TRBD1; CDR3: CASSVKGAAVDTQYF
V: TRBV2; J: TRBJ2-2; D: TRBD2; CDR3: CASLAGGPIGELFF
V: TRBV5-1; J: TRBJ2-2; D: TRBD2; CDR3: CASSPSGGTNTGELFF
V: TRBV11-2; J: TRBJ1-4; D: .; CDR3: CASSLEARRQGYEKLFF
V: TRBV9; J: TRBJ1-5; D: TRBD1; CDR3: CASSGGTGTAQPQHF
V: TRBV9; J: TRBJ2-5; D: TRBD1; CDR3: CASGRGTGGETQYF
V: TRBV7-2; J: TRBJ2-5; D: TRBD1; CDR3: CASSAYRGSQETQYF
V: TRBV4-2; J: TRBJ2-7; D: .; CDR3: CASSQSSGLAAYEQYF
V: TRBV27; J: TRBJ1-5; D: TRBD1; CDR3: CASSPRTGYSNQPQHF
V: TRBV6-5; J: TRBJ1-5; D: .; CDR3: CASSRDTFSNQPQHF
V: TRBV5-6; J: TRBJ2-2; D: .; CDR3: CASSFNGAPANTGELFF
V: TRBV19; J: TRBJ1-6; D: .; CDR3: CASTPTGYNSPLHF
V: TRBV11-2; J: TRBJ2-1; D: TRBD1; CDR3: CASSFQDRYGEQFF
V: TRBV9; J: TRBJ2-3; D: TRBD1; CDR3: CASSVDGQGGTDTQYF
V: TRBV9; J: TRBJ2-5; D: TRBD1; CDR3: CASSGGTGVVETQYF
V: TRBV7-9; J: TRBJ1-1; D: .; CDR3: CASSLARWSTEAFF
V: TRBV7-2; J: TRBJ2-1; D: .; CDR3: CASSLRVASNEQFF
V: TRBV7-3; J: TRBJ1-1; D: TRBD1; CDR3: CASSYGQEGYTEAFF
V: TRBV29-1; J: TRBJ1-1; D: .; CDR3: CSGRQNMNTEAFF
V: TRBV29-1; J: TRBJ1-2; D: .; CDR3: CSVAGTTDYGYTF
V: TRBV2; J: TRBJ2-5; D: TRBD2; CDR3: CASSEALAGQETQYF
V: TRBV2; J: TRBJ1-6; D: .; CDR3: CASSERQAYNSPLHF
V: TRBV18; J: TRBJ2-7; D: .; CDR3: CASSRQDTSYEQYF
V: TRBV30; J: TRBJ2-3; D: TRBD1; CDR3: CAGQDRGQTDTQYF
V: TRBV5-1; J: TRBJ2-5; D: TRBD2; CDR3: CASSLKLAGQETQYF
V: TRBV4-1; J: TRBJ1-4; D: TRBD1; CDR3: CASSQPGTVATNEKLFF
V: TRBV6-5; J: TRBJ1-5; D: .; CDR3: CASSVTGVQPQHF
V: TRBV5-6; J: TRBJ1-1; D: .; CDR3: CASSSSYSPLNTEAFF
V: TRBV29-1; J: TRBJ1-4; D: .; CDR3: CSVIISGVMFF
V: TRBV29-1; J: TRBJ1-1; D: TRBD1; CDR3: CSVGDSPMNTEAFF
V: TRBV18; J: TRBJ1-6; D: .; CDR3: CASSPSRGGGSSPLHF
V: TRBV5-1; J: TRBJ1-4; D: .; CDR3: CASRQQNEKLFF
V: TRBV7-3; J: TRBJ2-3; D: TRBD1; CDR3: CASSSGQAGTDTQYF
V: TRBV15; J: TRBJ1-2; D: TRBD1; CDR3: CATSSLDRAPNYGYTF
V: TRBV5-1; J: TRBJ2-5; D: TRBD2; CDR3: CASSPGGTSGGNQETQYF
V: TRBV30; J: TRBJ2-1; D: .; CDR3: CAWSKGGGEQFF
V: TRBV7-8; J: TRBJ2-3; D: .; CDR3: CASSLVADTQYF